The rows below give T cell receptor beta chains drawn from one sample of a study of identical twins. TCRdb reanalysed the 5' RACE reads using MiXCR and keeps one entry per CDR3 protein. The repertoire holds 1.5 million or so distinct CDR3 sequences, with under 35% as singletons. Sequencing was carried out using cord blood. The receptors shown here come from a newborn girl in good health. Each CDR3 is given with its conserved first and last residue. D genes are given only for firm matches. Clone size is not always given. Where it is, it says once, few, many or a class for expanded clones.

D gene	V gene	J gene	clone size	CDR3 DNA	CDR3 protein
.	TRBV12-3/TRBV12-4	TRBJ2-6	few	TGTGCCAGCAGTTTATATGGGTATGGGGCCAACGTCCTGACTTTC	CASSLYGYGANVLTF
.	TRBV4-2	TRBJ2-5	few	TGTGCCAGCAGCCGCAGCCATGGGACCTCAGGTAGCCAAGAGACCCAGTACTTC	CASSRSHGTSGSQETQYF
TRBD2	TRBV5-1	TRBJ2-7	.	TGCGCCAGCAGCATTGTAGCGGGAGGGGCCTACGAGCAGTACTTC	CASSIVAGGAYEQYF
TRBD1	TRBV20-1	TRBJ2-7	many	TGCAGTGCTAGAGATAGGACAGGGGGCTCCTACGAGCAGTACTTC	CSARDRTGGSYEQYF
TRBD1	TRBV7-8	TRBJ2-3	.	TGTGCCAGCGGCTCCGGGACAGGCCCATTAGATACGCAGTATTTT	CASGSGTGPLDTQYF
.	TRBV6-1	TRBJ1-2	.	TGTGCCAGCAGTGAAGCTAGACAGGCACCGTGGGGCTACACCTTC	CASSEARQAPWGYTF
.	TRBV5-1	TRBJ2-1	.	TGCGCCAGCAGCTTGGTACTGGGAGCGGCCGGTTCCTACAATGAGCAGTTCTTT	CASSLVLGAAGSYNEQFF
TRBD1	TRBV11-2	TRBJ2-7	.	TGTGCCAGCAGCTTAGTCTTGACAGGGGACTACGAGCAGTACTTC	CASSLVLTGDYEQYF
.	TRBV28	TRBJ1-6	.	TGTGCCAGCACCCTGGGGGGGGCGCGGGGGAATTCACCCCTCCACTTT	CASTLGGARGNSPLHF
.	TRBV28	TRBJ2-7	.	.	CASSSSGLAGGGTYEQYF
.	TRBV5-4	TRBJ2-1	.	TGTGCCAGCAGCGTCGGGACTTCCCAGGGTGAGCAGTTCTTC	CASSVGTSQGEQFF
TRBD1	TRBV11-3	TRBJ2-1	.	TGTGCCAGCAGCCAAGGGGGCTCTTCCCCAGAGCGGTTCTTC	CASSQGGSSPERFF
TRBD1	TRBV6-6	TRBJ1-4	.	TGTGCCAGCAGTTACTTACAGGGGGCTGAAAAACTGTTTTTT	CASSYLQGAEKLFF
.	TRBV24-1	TRBJ2-1	.	TGTGCCACCAGTGAGGACTACCTTGAGCAGTTCTTC	CATSEDYLEQFF
.	TRBV29-1	TRBJ1-2	.	TGCAGCGCCCAATTAGCGGGGGGCAGCTATGGCTACACCTTC	CSAQLAGGSYGYTF
.	TRBV7-9	TRBJ2-1	few	TGTGCCAGCAGTACGGGCGTGGTGAGCTCCTACAATGAGCAGTTCTTC	CASSTGVVSSYNEQFF
TRBD1	TRBV28	TRBJ2-7	.	TGTGCCAGCAGCCATCGGTACAGGGGCTACAATGAGCAGTACTTC	CASSHRYRGYNEQYF
.	TRBV4-1	TRBJ2-3	.	TGCGCCAGCAGAAGACTACCCAAAGTAGGGAATACGCAGTATTTT	CASRRLPKVGNTQYF
.	TRBV6-4	TRBJ1-1	.	TGTGCCAGCAGTGACTCTGAACACCCCAAGGGAGCTTTCTTT	CASSDSEHPKGAFF
.	TRBV14	TRBJ1-2	.	TGTGCCAGCAGCCAAGAAAGGAAGTATGGCTACACCTTC	CASSQERKYGYTF
.	TRBV20-1	TRBJ1-1	.	TGCAGTGCTAGAGGGGCAGGGACTCCCTTTGAAGCTTTCTTT	CSARGAGTPFEAFF
.	TRBV28	TRBJ2-7	.	TGTGCCAGCAGTCTCAGGCAGGGGTCGAACTACGAGCAGTACTTC	CASSLRQGSNYEQYF